This record covers a single T cell receptor beta chain. What it binds is unknown. These data originate in a study of post-analysis software for immune sequencing data. Study background: In terms of disease course, relapsing-remitting, secondary progressive and progressive-relapsing multiple sclerosis were included. The study, taken as a whole, reports: Under the F measure, samples that were prepared in one batch clustered strongly together. Multiple sclerosis patients showed significantly lower normalized Chao1 diversity than controls did. About five TRBV segments were more frequent in patients than controls; TRBV5-6, TRBV5-1 and TRBV20-1 belonged to this group.

Sequencing libraries made from TCR beta cDNA carried unique molecular identifiers. About 500,000 cDNA molecules were obtained per 1 to 10 million input T cells. From the PCR reads, TCRdb called clonotypes with MiXCR, one entry per CDR3 protein. The top ten clones hold approximately 4.4% of a sample with about 820,000 distinct CDR3 sequences, under 70% of them seen once. Germline trimming cut 4 bases from V and 2 bases from J; bases unmatched to any gene: 6. This CDR3 spans 15 amino acids. Germline assignment: CDR1 SGDLS and CDR2 YYNGEE. The chain has TRBV9 and TRBJ2-1, with TRBD2 matching 7 bases. Sequencing was performed on blood. The TCR originated in a girl aged 5-17 years with multiple sclerosis. The CDR3 region has the DNA TGTGCCAGCAGCACGGCTAGCGGAACCTACAATGAGCAGTTCTTC. This gives the protein CASSTASGTYNEQFF.